The present entry profiles one T cell receptor (beta chain) with its context. As yet, its antigen is unknown. This sample stems from a study of blood T cells in healthy people across ages. Study conclusions and caveats: Naive T cell percentage and TCR beta diversity correlated strongly.

The CDR3 totals 14 residues. Germline V CDR1 and CDR2: SGDLS, YYNGEE. Trimming took 0 bases from V and 4 from J; bases not matched to a gene: 1. The second PCR ran roughly 6 to 11 cycles with a sample-barcoded 5' primer and J-beta primers. Each CDR3 protein gets one entry after TCRdb re-called the 5' RACE reads with MiXCR. The data contain 1.4 million to 1.5 million distinct CDR3 sequences, roughly 45% of them seen just once; the ten biggest clones take up less than 8%. Whenever a sample was processed, at least 6.5 million PBMCs were isolated. The sample taken for sequencing was blood. The chain carries TRBV9 and TRBJ2-1, with TRBD2 identical over 7 bases. The source of this sequence is a woman aged 18-35 years in good health. The CDR3 region is CASSVEAGYNEQFF. The DNA for the CDR3 is TGTGCCAGCAGCGTAGAAGCGGGGTACAATGAGCAGTTCTTC. The whole variable domain, filled in from reference TRBV9 and TRBJ2-1, reads DSGVTQTPKHLITATGQRVTLRCSPRSGDLSVYWYQQSLDQGLQFLIQYYNGEERAKGNILERFSAQQFPDLHSELNLSSLELGDSALYFCASSVEAGYNEQFFGPGTRLTVL.